The 27 T cell receptor beta chains presented below share a single source sample, sequenced in a study of blood T cell repertoires in COVID-19 (dated by TCRdb to 2020 to 2022). Library preparation was by the immunoSEQ multiplex PCR assay. TCRdb mirrors the immuneACCESS table, restricted to in-frame sequences. Some clones are absent from its copies; in checked studies, under half trace to an unresolved V gene, and the reason for the others is unknown. The sample yields roughly 97,000 clones; around 84% were counted once. The biggest ten clones account for roughly 29% of the sample. The sequenced sample consisted of peripheral blood. These receptors were taken from a man aged 55 to 70 with acute or convalescent COVID-19.

The chain carries TRBV7-8 and TRBJ1-6; D is possibly TRBD1 (5 bases). This CDR3 is built from 16 residues. Trimming removed 5 bases from V and 0 bases from J, with 11 bases in between. CDR1 is SGHVS and CDR2 is FQNEAQ in the germline V gene. The CDR3 is CASSRGGSSYNSPLHF. As DNA, the CDR3 is TGTGCCAGCAGCCGTGGGGGGTCCTCCTATAATTCACCCCTCCACTTT.

In this sample, this clone turned up a few times. This chain connects TRBV12-3 or TRBV12-4 to TRBJ2-1; 12 positions match TRBD2. The CDR3 loop spans 13 amino acids. With 5 bases clipped from V and 16 bases from J, the junction kept 9 bases outside the gene matches. For the CDR3, the DNA is TGTGCCAGCAGTCCCTCGACTAGCGGGAGATACTTCTTC. Its translation is CASSPSTSGRYFF.

This clone turned up a few times. CDR3 coding DNA: TGTGCCAGCAGCTTAACAGGGCGAGCGCGACACAATGAGCAGTTCTTC. Protein: CASSLTGRARHNEQFF. This chain joins TRBV7-9 and TRBJ2-1; maybe TRBD1 (6 bases). V was clipped by 2 bases and J by 5 bases, with 16 bases between them. Germline CDR1 and CDR2: SEHNR and FQNEAQ (reference sequence). The CDR3 covers 16 residues.

The chain uses TRBV18 and TRBJ2-3; 9 bases match TRBD2. V lost 5 bases, J lost 0 bases, and 6 bases stayed unmatched. CDR3 size: 16 residues. Germline V CDR1 and CDR2: KGHSH, LQKENI. CDR3 nucleotide sequence: TGTGCCAGCTCAAACCTAGCGGGGTCGAGCACAGATACGCAGTATTTT. This encodes CASSNLAGSSTDTQYF. Based on the CDR3 plus reference TRBV18 and TRBJ2-3, the full variable domain is NAGVMQNPRHLVRRRGQEARLRCSPMKGHSHVYWYRQLPEEGLKFMVYLQKENIIDESGMPKERFSAEFPKEGPSILRIQQVVRGDSAAYFCASSNLAGSSTDTQYFGPGTRLTVL.

The chain carries TRBV5-3 and TRBJ2-1, with D possibly being TRBD1 (6 bases). TRBV5-3 carries the ORF label, with uncertain function. There are 15 residues in the CDR3. Trimming took 0 bases from V and 5 from J, leaving 12 bases between them. CDR3 sequence reads: CARSLERQEDNEQFF. For the CDR3, the DNA is TGTGCCAGAAGCTTGGAAAGACAGGAGGACAATGAGCAGTTCTTC.

Only a few counts were recorded for this clone. The V and J genes are TRBV29-1 and TRBJ2-2; D might be TRBD1 (5 bases). V gave up 7 bases and J gave up 8 bases, with 14 bases separating them. Germline-derived CDR1 and CDR2 are SQVTM and ANQGSEA. The CDR3 has 12 amino acids. CDR3 coding DNA: TGCAGCGCCCTGAAGACAGAAGGGGAGCTGTTTTTT. Protein product: CSALKTEGELFF.

The CDR3 region is CASSPMTGSTEAFF. The CDR3 DNA sequence: TGTGCCAGCAGCCCAATGACCGGGAGCACTGAAGCTTTCTTT. J is TRBJ1-1 and V is TRBV7-9, with D unresolved. The V end lost 5 bases, the J end lost 4 bases, and 14 bases lay between the germline ends. Germline V gives CDR1 SEHNR, CDR2 FQNEAQ (reference sequence). The CDR3 extends over 14 amino acids. The full variable domain, with the rest looked up from reference TRBV7-9 and TRBJ1-1, is DTGVSQNPRHKITKRGQNVTFRCDPISEHNRLYWYRQTLGQGPEFLTYFQNEAQLEKSRLLSDRFSAERPKGSFSTLEIQRTEQGDSAMYLCASSPMTGSTEAFFGQGTRLTVV.

Written as DNA, the CDR3 is TGTGCCAGCAGCCTAACCGGTGTGGTAGCTGCCCGGACAGATACGCAGTATTTT. It translates to CASSLTGVVAARTDTQYF. The chain has TRBV11-3 and TRBJ2-3; D is uncertain. In germline, CDR1 is SGHNT, CDR2 YENEEA. The CDR3 spans 18 residues. V dropped 5 bases and J dropped 3 bases, with 24 bases sitting between them.

The chain carries TRBV19 and TRBJ1-1; a weak D match, TRBD1 (5 bases). The CDR3 runs 15 residues. Germline loops: CDR1 LNHDA, CDR2 SQIVND (reference sequence). V shed 11 bases and J shed 1 base, with 20 bases lying between them. The CDR3 is CALNTWRQTNTEAFF. The CDR3 DNA follows: TGTGCCCTCAACACCTGGCGACAGACGAACACTGAAGCTTTCTTT.

This chain uses TRBV27 with TRBJ2-1; 15 nucleotides align to TRBD2. J was trimmed by 9 bases and V by 5 bases; bases with no gene match: 11. The CDR3 has 17 residues. Per the germline V gene, CDR1 is MNHEY and CDR2 is SMNVEV (reference sequence). The CDR3 DNA follows: TGTGCCAGCAGTCTATTCGGACTAGCGGGAGGGATGGGTGAGCAGTTCTTC. Translating it yields CASSLFGLAGGMGEQFF.

The chain is built from TRBV28 and TRBJ1-6, with D unclear. V dropped 8 bases and J dropped 5 bases, with 7 bases sitting between them. Per the germline V gene, CDR1 is MDHEN and CDR2 is SYDVKM. This CDR3 contains 12 residues. The CDR3 DNA reads TGTGCCAGCGAGGTTAATAATTCACCCCTCCACTTT. Translated: CASEVNNSPLHF.

The V gene is TRBV11-2, the J gene TRBJ1-2; 8 nucleotides line up with TRBD1. The CDR3 length is 14 residues. After removal of 5 bases from V and 6 bases from J, the junction contained 8 bases not matched to a gene. The germline V gene encodes CDR1 SGHAT and CDR2 FQNNGV. CDR3: CASSPLGQGHGYTF. CDR3 DNA: TGTGCCAGCAGCCCTCTCGGACAGGGACATGGCTACACCTTC.

The rearrangement joins TRBV5-6 to TRBJ1-4; 10 bases are shared with TRBD1. Germline CDR1 and CDR2: SGHDT and YYEEEE. J gave up 5 bases and V 7 bases, and 8 bases lay outside the gene matches. The CDR3 contains 15 residues. The CDR3 protein is CASVRDRGMNEKLFF. The CDR3 DNA sequence: TGTGCCAGCGTCCGGGACAGGGGTATGAATGAAAAACTGTTTTTT.

The chain couples TRBV28 to TRBJ1-1; no clear D gene. V gave up 2 bases and J gave up 0 bases, with 7 bases separating them. The CDR3 extends over 14 amino acids. Germline CDR1 and CDR2: MDHEN and SYDVKM. In DNA form, the CDR3 reads TGTGCCAGCAGTTTAAGTCAGATGAACACTGAAGCTTTCTTT. Translated, it gives CASSLSQMNTEAFF.

This clone was seen only a few times. In nucleotides, the CDR3 is TGTGCCAGCAGTGTCTTGCAGGGGGCTGACAATCAGCCCCAGCATTTT. Its translation is CASSVLQGADNQPQHF. The chain couples TRBV6-1 to TRBJ1-5, with TRBD1 matching 8 bases. J was trimmed by 3 bases and V by 4 bases; bases with no gene match: 8. This CDR3 has 16 residues. Per the germline V gene, CDR1 is MNHNS and CDR2 is SASEGT.

V and J are TRBV28 and TRBJ2-5; weak D call: TRBD1 (6 bases). This CDR3 comprises 15 residues. V gave up 4 bases and J gave up 4 bases, with 16 bases separating them. Germline V gene lookup returns CDR1 MDHEN and CDR2 SYDVKM. Here the CDR3 DNA reads TGTGCCAGCAGTTCCCCCTTGGGGGCCGGAGAGACCCAGTACTTC. Protein product: CASSSPLGAGETQYF.

This chain connects TRBV11-2 to TRBJ1-3; no clear D gene. The CDR3 is 15 residues long. Trimming removed 5 bases from V and 1 base from J, with 12 bases in between. Germline CDR1 reads SGHAT; CDR2 reads FQNNGV. CDR3 coding DNA: TGTGCCAGCAGCCGAGGGCGCCTTTCTGGAAACACCATATATTTT. Protein product: CASSRGRLSGNTIYF. The whole variable domain, remainder taken from reference TRBV11-2 and TRBJ1-3, is EAGVAQSPRYKIIEKRQSVAFWCNPISGHATLYWYQQILGQGPKLLIQFQNNGVVDDSQLPKDRFSAERLKGVDSTLKIQPAKLEDSAVYLCASSRGRLSGNTIYFGEGSWLTVV.

The genes are TRBV24-1 and TRBJ2-3, with TRBD1 matching 8 bases. Germline V gives CDR1 KGHDR, CDR2 SFDVKD. The CDR3 spans 15 residues. Unmatched junction bases numbered 8, after V lost 2 bases and J lost 8 bases. CDR3 sequence: CATSDSGQGRVTQYF. In nucleotides, the CDR3 is TGTGCCACCAGTGATTCTGGACAGGGCCGCGTTACGCAGTATTTT.

The gene calls are TRBV10-3 and TRBJ2-2; a possible D gene is TRBD1 (6 bases). The CDR3 totals 14 residues. Germline loops: CDR1 ENHRY, CDR2 SYGVKD. V lost 2 bases, J lost 4 bases, and 8 bases lay in between. CDR3 in DNA: TGTGCCATCAGTGAGGGGGACACCACCGGGGAGCTGTTTTTT. Encoded protein: CAISEGDTTGELFF.

This rearrangement joins TRBV19 to TRBJ2-7; TRBD1 is a possible D gene (6 bases). V lost 2 bases and J lost 4, with 12 bases in between. Per germline, CDR1 LNHDA and CDR2 SQIVND (reference sequence). This CDR3 is 14 amino acids long. The CDR3 region is CASSINRESYEQYF. In DNA, the CDR3 is TGTGCCAGTAGTATAAACAGGGAATCGTACGAGCAGTACTTC.

The chain joins TRBV18 to TRBJ1-2, with D perhaps TRBD1 (5 bases). Looked up from germline, CDR1 is KGHSH and CDR2 is LQKENI. Trimming took off 5 bases at V and 7 bases at J, with 14 bases between the two ends. This CDR3 is 13 amino acids long. The CDR3 DNA is TGTGCCAGCTCAAACCAGGGTGCCGGTGGCTACACCTTC. This encodes CASSNQGAGGYTF.

The CDR3 sequence is CASSLDSHYGYTF. In DNA form, the CDR3 reads TGCGCCAGCAGCTTGGACAGTCACTATGGCTACACCTTC. The chain is built from TRBV5-1 and TRBJ1-2; D uncertain. The CDR3 covers 13 residues. Germline V gene sequence: CDR1 SGHRS, CDR2 YFSETQ. Trimming took off 0 bases at V and 3 bases at J, with 6 bases between the two ends.

The chain carries TRBV27 and TRBJ2-1; D may be TRBD2 (6 bases). This CDR3 comprises 13 residues. Trimming took 2 bases from V and 7 from J, leaving 9 bases between them. Germline lookup yields CDR1 MNHEY and CDR2 SMNVEV (reference sequence). The CDR3 loop is CASSLGGANEQFF. The CDR3, as DNA: TGTGCCAGCAGTTTAGGAGGGGCGAATGAGCAGTTCTTC.

This clone showed up just once. This rearrangement joins TRBV7-2 to TRBJ2-3, with TRBD2 as a possible D gene (5 bases). V lost 4 bases, J lost 6 bases, and 11 bases lay in between. This CDR3 contains 13 residues. In germline, CDR1 is SGHTA, CDR2 FQGNSA. CDR3 loop: CASSSASGDTQYF. CDR3 sequence (DNA): TGTGCCAGCAGCTCAGCCTCGGGGGATACGCAGTATTTT. Based on the CDR3 plus reference TRBV7-2 and TRBJ2-3, the full variable domain is GAGVSQSPSNKVTEKGKDVELRCDPISGHTALYWYRQSLGQGLEFLIYFQGNSAPDKSGLPSDRFSAERTGGSVSTLTIQRTQQEDSAVYLCASSSASGDTQYFGPGTRLTVL.

This clone was seen more than once but under ten times. V and J are TRBV5-5 and TRBJ2-2; D remains ambiguous. The CDR3 contains 16 residues. Trimming pared 4 bases from V and 3 bases from J, leaving 16 bases between. Germline V CDR1 and CDR2: SGHKS, YYEKEE (reference sequence). The CDR3 DNA reads as TGTGCCAGCAGCCCCCATGGGCAGGTTCACACCGGGGAGCTGTTTTTT. Its protein product is CASSPHGQVHTGELFF.

V and J are TRBV20-1 and TRBJ2-7; D may be TRBD2 (5 bases). With 3 bases removed from V and 4 bases from J, the gap between germline ends came to 13 bases. This CDR3 spans 13 amino acids. The germline gives CDR1 DFQATT, CDR2 SNEGSKA (reference sequence). CDR3 sequence reads: CSASKGSDYEQYF. The DNA for the CDR3 is TGCAGTGCTAGTAAAGGGAGCGATTACGAGCAGTACTTC.

The chain is built from TRBV5-5 and TRBJ1-4, with 8 bases aligning to TRBD1. The germline V gene encodes CDR1 SGHKS and CDR2 YYEKEE (reference sequence). The J segment lost 6 bases and the V segment lost 4 bases, leaving 14 bases of the junction unmatched. The CDR3 totals 17 residues. This chain's CDR3 is CASSQRTGRFGDEKLFF. CDR3 sequence (DNA): TGTGCCAGCAGCCAGCGGACAGGGAGGTTCGGTGATGAAAAACTGTTTTTT.